The source of this T cell receptor beta chain is a study of blood T cell repertoires in COVID-19. About the research overall: Samples of COVID-19 (acute and convalescent) were obtained from the United States, Italy and Spain. The cDNA or gDNA used as material had been derived from T cells, B-cell-depleted T cells, or PBMCs.

In the authors' methods: Using reference gene primer amplification, nucleated cell counts were estimated. Only in-frame clones appear in the TCRdb table, and some are missing; sequencing was by immunoSEQ multiplex PCR. V, J and clone size derive from that table, while D and trimming were established from the DNA sequence. The sample shows about 49,000 clones, 90% of them seen only once. The germline gives CDR1 MNHEY, CDR2 SVGAGI. V lost 2 bases to trimming and J lost 4 bases, with 17 bases between them. This CDR3 region has 16 residues. Specimen: peripheral blood. The TCR sequence derives from a human donor in a cohort sampled during active COVID-19. V is TRBV6-5 and J is TRBJ2-5; perhaps TRBD2 as D (5 bases). The CDR3 spells CASSYAVLGRPETQYF. The CDR3 coding sequence is TGTGCCAGCAGTTACGCGGTCCTTGGGAGACCAGAGACCCAGTACTTC.